What follows are 2 T cell receptor beta chains derived from one specimen sequenced in a study of blood T cell repertoires in COVID-19. Repertoires were generated with immunoSEQ multiplex PCR, while TCRdb's copy carries only in-frame clones and drops some. The sample yields more than 250,000 clones, roughly 90% seen once. Sequencing input: peripheral blood. These receptors were taken from a man aged 18-30 years who had recovered from COVID-19.

The gene calls are TRBV5-4 and TRBJ2-2, with 10 bases lining up with TRBD1. Germline V CDR1 and CDR2: SGHNT, YYREEE (reference sequence). V trimming: 4 bases; J trimming: 4 bases; junction bases outside the gene matches: 13. The CDR3 covers 18 residues. This CDR3 is CASSPQPGQGIGTGELFF. As DNA, the CDR3 is TGTGCCAGCAGCCCCCAACCGGGACAGGGGATCGGCACCGGGGAGCTGTTTTTT.

This chain uses TRBV6-5 with TRBJ1-5; D gene uncertain. Germline V gives CDR1 MNHEY, CDR2 SVGAGI. Trimming removed 6 bases from V and 0 bases from J, with 12 bases in between. This CDR3 has 15 amino acids. This CDR3 is CASSMSVISNQPQHF. The CDR3, as DNA: TGTGCCAGCAGCATGTCGGTGATTAGCAATCAGCCCCAGCATTTT.